Listed here are 24 T cell receptor beta chains from one sample, sequenced in a study of T-cell memory formation after mild COVID-19. Each CDR3 protein is one row after TCRdb ran MiXCR on the 5' RACE reads. The table records approximately 180,000 distinct CDR3 sequences, approximately 16% of them present only once. Sequenced: PBMCs or a T cell subset sorted from them (not recorded which). The source of these receptors is an adult woman who had mild COVID-19 (a few samples of this study predate the infection). Cell type and time point are not known.

This clonotype came up a few times. The rearrangement joins TRBV7-6 to TRBJ2-1, with D tentatively TRBD1 or TRBD2 (6 bases each). V lost 4 bases, J lost 7 bases, and 17 bases lay in between. The V gene's germline CDR1 is SGHVS and CDR2 FNYEAQ. The CDR3 has 15 residues. DNA of the CDR3: TGTGCCAGCAGCTCAACCCTAGGGGGGCGGAATGAGCAGTTCTTC. Translation gives CASSSTLGGRNEQFF.

The rearrangement links TRBV7-8 to TRBJ1-1; possibly TRBD1 for D (5 bases). The CDR3 sequence is 14 residues long. V was shortened by 4 bases and J by 1 base, with 10 bases between the two germline ends. The germline V gene has CDR1 SGHVS and CDR2 FQNEAQ. The CDR3 sequence: CASSSLQGNTEAFF. The CDR3 nucleotides are TGTGCCAGCAGCTCGCTCCAGGGGAACACTGAAGCTTTCTTT.

This clonotype was seen a handful of times. V is TRBV24-1 and J is TRBJ2-3; D could derive from TRBD1 or TRBD2 (5 bases each). CDR1 is KGHDR, CDR2 SFDVKD, per germline. The CDR3 is made up of 15 amino acids. V shed 5 bases and J shed 4 bases, with 15 bases lying between them. This CDR3 reads CATSAVGVKPDTQYF. CDR3 in DNA: TGTGCCACCAGTGCCGTGGGGGTAAAACCAGATACGCAGTATTTT.

This clonotype appeared a few times. This chain links TRBV12-3 or TRBV12-4 with TRBJ1-5; possible D gene TRBD1, 6 bases. Between the trimmed V and J ends, which lost 8 bases and 4 bases, there was a span of 15 bases. This CDR3 is built from 14 residues. As DNA, the CDR3 is TGTGCCAGCGGGCAAAATCAGGGGAATCAGCCCCAGCATTTT. Amino acids: CASGQNQGNQPQHF.

The chain links TRBV3-1 to TRBJ1-1; no clear D. V was shortened by 7 bases and J by 0 bases, with 9 bases between the two germline ends. Per germline, CDR1 LGHDT and CDR2 YNNKEL (reference sequence). The CDR3 consists of 13 residues. CDR3 loop: CASKVGVNTEAFF. The DNA of the CDR3 is TGTGCCAGCAAAGTCGGGGTGAACACTGAAGCTTTCTTT.

The chain is built from TRBV20-1 and TRBJ1-2; no clear D. Germline V gives CDR1 DFQATT, CDR2 SNEGSKA (reference sequence). The CDR3 is made up of 11 amino acids. Trimming left V 2 bases short and J 4 bases short, with 5 bases between. The CDR3: CSARWAYGYTF. CDR3 DNA sequence: TGCAGTGCTAGATGGGCCTATGGCTACACCTTC.

This clonotype has ten or more counts. The chain combines TRBV4-2 with TRBJ2-1; TRBD2 agrees at 11 bases. Germline-derived CDR1 and CDR2 are LGHNA and YNFKEQ. The CDR3 consists of 16 residues. Trimming removed 0 bases from V and 3 bases from J; junction bases left unmatched: 1. This CDR3 reads CASSQDLAGGYNEQFF. The CDR3 coding sequence is TGTGCCAGCAGCCAAGACCTAGCGGGAGGCTACAATGAGCAGTTCTTC.

The V and J genes are TRBV12-3 or TRBV12-4 and TRBJ1-1; the D is unclear. Trimming removed 3 bases at V and 0 bases at J, with 14 bases between. CDR3 length: 16 residues. The CDR3 loop is CASSLGLGGVNTEAFF. Here the CDR3 DNA reads TGTGCCAGCAGTTTGGGCTTGGGAGGCGTGAACACTGAAGCTTTCTTT.

V gene TRBV7-3 combines with J gene TRBJ2-1, with D possibly TRBD2 on 7 matching bases. Trimming shortened V by 4 bases and J by 0 bases, and 16 bases separated the two germline ends. Germline CDR1 is SGHTA and CDR2 is FQGTGA. This CDR3 has 17 residues. CDR3 region: CASSSGGAGSSYNEQFF. In nucleotides, the CDR3 is TGTGCCAGCAGCTCTGGGGGGGCGGGGAGCTCCTACAATGAGCAGTTCTTC.

This rearrangement joins TRBV20-1 to TRBJ1-1; D not resolved. The CDR3 is made up of 14 amino acids. Germline-derived CDR1 and CDR2 are DFQATT and SNEGSKA (reference sequence). V shed 6 bases and J shed 5 bases, with 19 bases lying between them. The CDR3 spells CSALSGRLETEAFF. DNA for the CDR3: TGCAGTGCCCTTTCAGGACGATTAGAGACTGAAGCTTTCTTT.

The chain combines TRBV14 with TRBJ2-1; D possibly corresponds to TRBD2 (5 bases). This CDR3 is 14 amino acids long. In germline, CDR1 is SGHDN, CDR2 FVKESK. V was trimmed by 0 bases and J by 10 bases, leaving 13 bases between them. CDR3 protein: CASSQESSSGEQFF. CDR3 in DNA: TGTGCCAGCAGCCAAGAATCATCCAGCGGAGAGCAGTTCTTC.

CDR3 bases: TGTGCCAGCAGTTACTACCCGGGGGGCAGGAATGAGCAGTTCTTC. The encoded protein is CASSYYPGGRNEQFF. The V call is TRBV6-5, the J call TRBJ2-1, with D perhaps matching TRBD2 (7 bases). Trimming shortened V by 1 base and J by 7 bases, and 14 bases separated the two germline ends. The CDR3 covers 15 residues. Germline CDR1 reads MNHEY; CDR2 reads SVGAGI.

This chain joins TRBV7-9 and TRBJ2-7; the match to TRBD2 covers 15 bases. Trimming took 5 bases from V and 6 from J; bases not matched to a gene: 11. The CDR3 extends over 17 amino acids. CDR1 and CDR2 from the germline V gene are SEHNR and FQNEAQ (reference sequence). The chain's CDR3 is CASSLPLGLAGGGEQYF. DNA for the CDR3: TGTGCCAGCAGCCTGCCGCTGGGACTAGCGGGGGGAGGCGAGCAGTACTTC.

J is TRBJ2-3 and V is TRBV7-8, with 9 nucleotides matching TRBD2. V lost 1 base, J lost 2 bases, and 7 bases stayed unmatched. The CDR3 sequence is 17 residues long. Germline V gene data show CDR1 as SGHVS and CDR2 as FQNEAQ. The CDR3 DNA sequence: TGTGCCAGCAGCTTAGTGAAGACTAGCGGAGCCACAGATACGCAGTATTTT. This encodes CASSLVKTSGATDTQYF.

This chain links TRBV7-2 with TRBJ1-3; D gene uncertain. Germline CDR1 and CDR2: SGHTA and FQGNSA. Trimming removed 5 bases from V and 4 bases from J, with 9 bases in between. CDR3 length: 13 residues. The CDR3 DNA follows: TGTGCCAGCAGCCCCCATCGGGGAAACACCATATATTTT. Protein: CASSPHRGNTIYF.

This clonotype was observed a handful of times. The chain has TRBV29-1 and TRBJ2-7; possible D gene TRBD2, 5 bases. Germline V lookup: CDR1 SQVTM, CDR2 ANQGSEA. This CDR3 comprises 12 residues. Trimming shortened V by 6 bases and J by 1 base, and 10 bases separated the two germline ends. CDR3 DNA: TGCAGCGTCCTCCGGGATTCCTACGAGCAGTACTTC. Protein sequence: CSVLRDSYEQYF.

The sample holds a few counts of this clonotype. This chain connects TRBV5-1 to TRBJ2-3; D is undetermined. CDR1 is SGHRS, CDR2 YFSETQ, per germline. The V gene lost 5 bases and the J gene lost 0 bases, with 10 bases spanning the gap. This CDR3 spans 14 amino acids. The CDR3 protein is CASRDATSTDTQYF. CDR3 DNA: TGCGCCAGCAGGGACGCAACTAGCACAGATACGCAGTATTTT.

The V call is TRBV5-1, the J call TRBJ2-7; D is ambiguous. Trimming stripped 0 bases from V and 4 bases from J, with 14 bases between. The CDR3 is made up of 15 amino acids. The germline CDR1 and CDR2 sequences are SGHRS and YFSETQ. The CDR3 reads CASSLAGSKAYEQYF. The CDR3 DNA is TGCGCCAGCAGCTTGGCCGGATCTAAAGCATACGAGCAGTACTTC.

The gene calls are TRBV18 and TRBJ2-3; the match to TRBD1 covers 7 bases. The germline gives CDR1 KGHSH, CDR2 LQKENI. Trimming took 4 bases from V and 0 from J; bases not matched to a gene: 7. The CDR3 is made up of 16 amino acids. CDR3 DNA sequence: TGTGCCAGCTCACTTACTCCGGGACAGAGCACAGATACGCAGTATTTT. Its translation is CASSLTPGQSTDTQYF.

This clonotype has a handful of counts. The J gene is TRBJ2-3, the V gene TRBV11-3, with D uncertain. Germline V gene lookup returns CDR1 SGHNT and CDR2 YENEEA. V was pared by 5 bases and J by 0 bases, with 9 bases between. CDR3 length equals 14 residues. DNA of the CDR3: TGTGCCAGCAGCCCAGCACCCAGCACAGATACGCAGTATTTT. As protein: CASSPAPSTDTQYF.

This chain uses TRBV13 with TRBJ1-3, with TRBD1 matching 8 bases. The CDR3 extends over 14 amino acids. CDR1 and CDR2 (germline): PRHDT, FYEKMQ (reference sequence). After removal of 8 bases from V and 5 bases from J, the junction contained 8 bases not matched to a gene. The CDR3 spells CASGTGGPRNTIYF. The DNA of the CDR3 is TGTGCCAGCGGCACAGGGGGACCTAGAAACACCATATATTTT.

The rearrangement uses TRBV5-1 and TRBJ2-5; D is tentatively TRBD1 or TRBD2 (5 bases each). CDR1 is SGHRS, CDR2 YFSETQ, per germline. CDR3 length: 14 residues. V was clipped by 4 bases and J by 4 bases, with 14 bases between them. CDR3 sequence: CASSPRGGAETQYF. The CDR3 coding sequence is TGCGCCAGCAGCCCTCGGGGCGGAGCAGAGACCCAGTACTTC.

The chain uses TRBV7-9 and TRBJ2-1; D possibly corresponds to TRBD1 (5 bases). The CDR3 is 15 residues long. The germline V gene has CDR1 SEHNR and CDR2 FQNEAQ (reference sequence). The V end was cut by 1 base, the J end by 1 base, with 8 bases between. CDR3 residues: CASSLDRWSYNEQFF. The CDR3 DNA reads TGTGCCAGCAGCTTAGACAGGTGGTCCTACAATGAGCAGTTCTTC.

This clonotype was counted only a few times. The chain couples TRBV7-2 to TRBJ2-7; D uncertain. Germline V gene sequence: CDR1 SGHTA, CDR2 FQGNSA. There are 15 residues in the CDR3. The ends were cut back, 1 base at V and 0 bases at J, with 10 bases in the middle. The CDR3 protein is CASSLVGPSSYEQYF. The CDR3 nucleotides read TGTGCCAGCAGCTTAGTTGGCCCGTCCTCCTACGAGCAGTACTTC.